This T cell receptor (beta chain) was sequenced in a study of beta chain features in type 1 diabetes. Study-wide points: Within each of all four CD4+ subsets, Type 1 diabetes patients had TCRB CDR3s that were moderately but significantly shorter.

There are a few counts of this clone. What it binds is unknown. Expressed TCRB transcripts were sequenced because the entire RNA isolate underwent reverse transcription. Sequencing was performed with immunoSEQ multiplex PCR; in TCRdb, only in-frame clones are kept and a portion is missing. The table has 300,000 to 350,000 clones, around 9% seen once. The germline V gene has CDR1 MNHNS and CDR2 SASEGT. V gave up 2 bases and J gave up 6 bases, with 4 bases separating them. The CDR3 contains 11 residues. This receptor was obtained from a man aged 25-45 years with type 1 diabetes. This chain uses TRBV6-1 with TRBJ1-1; D is unresolved. The specimen was central memory CD4+ T cells from blood. CDR3 in amino acids: CASSELPEAFF. The CDR3 DNA sequence: TGTGCCAGCAGTGAACTACCTGAAGCTTTCTTT.